This T cell receptor beta chain was retrieved from a study of tissue T cells after allogeneic stem cell transplantation. Points on this clone: The antigen remains unidentified.

Whole-study results and caveats: Shared clones across patients were few; motif clustering revealed tissue-specific shared signatures.

Sequencing of TCRbeta CDR3 at survey depth gave sequences and template counts. Method: immunoSEQ multiplex PCR; TCRdb's copy keeps in-frame clones and lacks some. Here the sample spans some 1,400 clones, more than 60% being singletons. Germline CDR1 reads MNHEY; CDR2 reads SMNVEV (reference sequence). The CDR3 runs to 16 residues. V shed 5 bases and J 1 base; nucleotides not matched to a gene: 10. This clonotype was obtained from a male patient aged 35-70 years with steroid-refractory graft-versus-host disease after an allogeneic stem cell transplant. Some T cells may have originated in the graft donor. J is TRBJ1-1 and V is TRBV27; 7 bases are a match to TRBD1. Source: stomach tissue, taken at autopsy. CDR3 bases: TGTGCCAGCAGTCCCGAACCGGCAGGGGGGAACACTGAAGCTTTCTTT. The encoded protein is CASSPEPAGGNTEAFF.